This T cell receptor (beta chain) came from a study of cytomegalovirus exposure and HLA in healthy donors. The study, taken as a whole, reports: Highest at DRB1 and lowest at HLA-C, TCR association rates differed among HLA loci in a later analysis.

Researchers ran the PCR with 60 Vbeta and 13 Jbeta primers. Clones were sequenced by immunoSEQ multiplex PCR, and TCRdb holds only the in-frame ones, with some missing. The table records over 70,000 clones, 70% to 90% of them present only once. Trimming removed 5 bases at V and 1 base at J, with 9 bases between. The CDR3 consists of 14 residues. Germline CDR1 and CDR2: SEHNR and FQNEAQ (reference sequence). About this clone itself: Its antigen is not identified.

V usage is TRBV7-9 and J usage is TRBJ1-3; no definite D call. The source material was PBMCs. The receptor's source is a man aged 18 to 30 in good health and CMV-seronegative. CDR3 protein: CASSPAGSGNTIYF. The CDR3 region has the DNA TGTGCCAGCAGCCCCGCGGGTTCTGGAAACACCATATATTTT.